The rows below give T cell receptor beta chains drawn from one sample of a study of graft-versus-host responses after intestinal transplantation. Their target antigens are unknown. Produced via immunoSEQ multiplex PCR; TCRdb's table is partial and in-frame only. The sample contains tens of thousands of clones, 93% of which appear only once. Specimen: unstimulated CD8+ T cells sorted from spleen or lymph node cells, collected before transplant. Source of these receptors: a human donor who was the organ donor for an intestinal transplant. Both conserved end residues are part of each CDR3. D genes are given only for firm matches. Not all rows give a size; the values are once, few, many and, for expanded clones, a class.

d_gene	abundance	j_gene	v_gene	CDR3aa	CDR3nt
NA	NA	TRBJ1-2	TRBV28	CASITGRWQAPQDYGYTF	TGTGCCAGCATTACCGGAAGGTGGCAGGCCCCTCAGGACTATGGCTACACCTTC
TRBD2	NA	TRBJ2-2	TRBV9	CASSVKVAGTGELFF	TGTGCCAGCAGCGTAAAGGTAGCGGGCACCGGGGAGCTGTTTTTT
NA	NA	TRBJ1-1	TRBV21-1	CASSKPQGGTEAFF	TGTGCCAGCAGCAAACCACAGGGTGGCACTGAAGCTTTCTTT
TRBD1	NA	TRBJ2-7	TRBV30	CAWSRTGGVEQYF	TGTGCCTGGAGTAGGACAGGGGGCGTCGAGCAGTACTTC
TRBD2	NA	TRBJ2-1	TRBV7-8	CASSTPGLAGGTSYNEQFF	TGTGCCAGCAGCACGCCGGGACTAGCGGGAGGGACCTCCTACAATGAGCAGTTCTTC
NA	once	TRBJ2-6	TRBV2	CAIGQPQGGANVLTF	TGTGCCATCGGACAGCCCCAGGGGGGGGCCAACGTCCTGACTTTC
NA	once	TRBJ2-6	TRBV27	CASSLTQSGANVLTF	TGTGCCAGCAGTTTAACCCAGTCTGGGGCCAACGTCCTGACTTTC
NA	NA	TRBJ1-1	TRBV28	CASSPDSRTEAFF	TGTGCCAGCAGTCCCGACAGTAGAACTGAAGCTTTCTTT
NA	NA	TRBJ1-1	TRBV27	CASSLSSGNTEAFF	TGTGCCAGCAGTTTATCATCAGGGAACACTGAAGCTTTCTTT
NA	NA	TRBJ2-7	TRBV13	CASSPAPSYEQYF	TGTGCCAGCAGCCCTGCCCCATCCTACGAGCAGTACTTC
NA	NA	TRBJ1-1	TRBV19	CASSFGDSYEAFF	TGTGCCAGTAGTTTCGGAGACAGTTACGAAGCTTTCTTT
NA	NA	TRBJ2-1	TRBV28	CASSGEYSRSYYNEQFF	TGTGCCAGCAGTGGGGAGTATAGCAGGAGCTATTACAATGAGCAGTTCTTC
NA	once	TRBJ1-2	TRBV29-1	CSVRDGDGYTF	TGCAGCGTGAGGGACGGGGATGGCTACACCTTC
NA	NA	TRBJ1-4	TRBV5-6	CASSPHWNEKLFF	TGTGCCAGCAGCCCCCACTGGAATGAAAAACTGTTTTTT
NA	NA	TRBJ1-6	TRBV7-6	CASSLIHQNSPLHF	TGTGCCAGCAGCTTAATACATCAAAATTCACCCCTCCACTTT
NA	NA	TRBJ2-7	TRBV27	CASSLHPTYEQYF	TGTGCCAGCAGTTTACACCCAACCTACGAGCAGTACTTC
NA	NA	TRBJ1-5	TRBV4-2	CASSQDSSGQHNQPQHF	TGTGCCAGCAGCCAAGATTCGTCGGGGCAGCACAATCAGCCCCAGCATTTT
NA	NA	TRBJ1-5	TRBV6-1	CASSERQAISNQPQHF	TGTGCCAGCAGTGAGCGACAGGCGATTAGCAATCAGCCCCAGCATTTT
NA	once	TRBJ2-7	TRBV21-1	CASSKVGTSGSWYEQYF	TGTGCCAGCAGCAAAGTTGGGACTAGCGGGAGTTGGTACGAGCAGTACTTC
NA	NA	TRBJ1-3	TRBV4-1	CASSQPTAGNTIYF	TGCGCCAGCAGCCAGCCGACAGCTGGAAACACCATATATTTT
NA	NA	TRBJ1-1	TRBV5-5	CASSLGPAGVPEAFF	TGTGCCAGCAGCTTGGGGCCGGCAGGGGTCCCTGAAGCTTTCTTT
NA	NA	TRBJ1-1	TRBV7-6	CASSSGEVNTEAFF	TGTGCCAGCAGCTCTGGGGAAGTGAACACTGAAGCTTTCTTT
TRBD2	few	TRBJ2-2	TRBV19	CASSPRGAGELFF	TGTGCCAGTAGCCCCCGGGGGGCCGGGGAGCTGTTTTTT
TRBD2	once	TRBJ2-7	TRBV6-6	CASSYVTSGGPYEQYF	TGTGCCAGCAGTTACGTTACTAGCGGAGGTCCCTACGAGCAGTACTTC
NA	once	TRBJ2-1	TRBV27	CASSLGTYNEQFF	TGTGCCAGCAGTTTGGGGACCTACAATGAGCAGTTCTTC
NA	once	TRBJ2-7	TRBV19	CASSDVDREEDEQYF	TGTGCCAGTAGTGACGTCGACAGGGAGGAGGACGAGCAGTACTTC
TRBD2	NA	TRBJ2-7	TRBV10-3	CAISEFLEGREISYEQYF	TGTGCCATCAGTGAGTTCCTCGAGGGGCGGGAGATTTCCTACGAGCAGTACTTC
TRBD1	NA	TRBJ2-7	TRBV18	CASSPGQGMDEQYF	TGTGCCAGCTCACCGGGACAGGGGATGGACGAGCAGTACTTC
NA	once	TRBJ1-5	TRBV28	CASSLSKERNQPQHF	TGTGCCAGCAGTTTAAGCAAAGAACGGAATCAGCCCCAGCATTTT
NA	once	TRBJ2-3	TRBV12-2	CASRLADRATDTQYF	TGTGCAAGTCGCCTTGCCGACAGGGCCACAGATACGCAGTATTTT
NA	NA	TRBJ2-1	TRBV5-6	CASSIPLDDEQFF	TGTGCCAGCAGCATCCCCCTGGATGATGAGCAGTTCTTC
NA	NA	TRBJ2-5	TRBV27	CASSLSGRSGETQYF	TGTGCCAGCAGTTTATCAGGGAGGAGCGGAGAGACCCAGTACTTC
NA	NA	TRBJ1-2	TRBV4-3	CASSQVPGLNYGYTF	TGCGCCAGCAGCCAAGTACCGGGCCTAAACTATGGCTACACCTTC
TRBD1	NA	TRBJ2-7	TRBV30	CAWSFGLTGADEQYF	TGTGCCTGGAGTTTTGGGTTAACAGGGGCGGACGAGCAGTACTTC
NA	NA	TRBJ2-3	TRBV5-6	CASSSYPRFSTDTQYF	TGTGCCAGCAGCTCATATCCTCGATTTAGCACAGATACGCAGTATTTT
NA	once	TRBJ1-1	TRBV30	CAWNSLNTEAFF	TGTGCCTGGAATAGCTTGAACACTGAAGCTTTCTTT
NA	NA	TRBJ2-3	TRBV5-1	CASSPWGVRTDTQYF	TGCGCCAGCAGCCCGTGGGGGGTCCGCACAGATACGCAGTATTTT
TRBD2	NA	TRBJ2-3	TRBV2	CASSELAGTGATDTQYF	TGTGCCAGCAGTGAACTAGCGGGAACGGGAGCGACAGATACGCAGTATTTT
NA	NA	TRBJ1-1	TRBV19	CASSTGVGSAEAFF	TGTGCCAGTAGTACGGGGGTGGGGTCGGCTGAAGCTTTCTTT
NA	once	TRBJ2-1	TRBV9	CASSASPGAIEQFF	TGTGCCAGCAGCGCCTCCCCGGGGGCTATTGAGCAGTTCTTC
NA	NA	TRBJ2-7	TRBV10-3	CAISTPEGEKYEQYF	TGTGCCATCAGTACGCCGGAGGGGGAAAAATACGAGCAGTACTTC
NA	NA	TRBJ2-1	TRBV6-6	CASSFGQLINNEQFF	TGTGCCAGCAGTTTCGGACAGCTAATAAACAATGAGCAGTTCTTC